The 15 T cell receptor beta chains listed next were all sequenced from one sample in a study of OX40 agonist ivuxolimab in advanced cancers. Measured with immunoSEQ multiplex PCR; TCRdb has only the in-frame clones, and not every one. The sample has about 70,000 clones, 86% seen once. Sequences were derived from CD4+ or CD8+ T cells sorted from blood, sampled in a trial of the OX40 agonist ivuxolimab. These receptors all come from an adult with an advanced solid tumor such as melanoma, head and neck, liver or kidney cancer.

The genes are TRBV5-5 and TRBJ1-4, with a possible D match to TRBD1 (6 bases). Per the germline V gene, CDR1 is SGHKS and CDR2 is YYEKEE (reference sequence). The V gene lost 4 bases and the J gene lost 2 bases, with 12 bases spanning the gap. The CDR3 has 15 residues. CDR3: CASSRQVLTNEKLFF. In DNA, the CDR3 is TGTGCCAGCAGCCGACAGGTGCTCACTAATGAAAAACTGTTTTTT.

The V gene is TRBV4-2, the J gene TRBJ1-1; D perhaps matches TRBD1 (6 bases). The length of the CDR3 is 14 residues. Looked up from germline, CDR1 is LGHNA and CDR2 is YNFKEQ. V was shortened by 3 bases and J by 6 bases, with 14 bases between the two germline ends. The chain's CDR3 is CASSQERGMAEAFF. In nucleotides, the CDR3 is TGTGCCAGCAGCCAGGAGAGGGGGATGGCTGAAGCTTTCTTT.

The V call is TRBV10-3, the J call TRBJ2-2; no firm D call. Trimming cost V 6 bases and J 5 bases, with 7 bases left between them. CDR1 is ENHRY and CDR2 is SYGVKD in the germline V gene. This CDR3 has 12 amino acids. DNA for the CDR3: TGTGCCATCAGCACCTTAACCGGGGAGCTGTTTTTT. Its translation: CAISTLTGELFF.

The chain carries TRBV7-2 and TRBJ2-1; TRBD2 agrees at 9 bases. V shed 5 bases, J shed 8 bases, and the junction held 10 bases outside the gene matches. CDR1 and CDR2 (germline): SGHTA, FQGNSA. This CDR3 spans 15 amino acids. As DNA, the CDR3 is TGTGCCAGCAGCCCCCTTAGCGGGGGTCCCGATGAGCAGTTCTTC. Protein: CASSPLSGGPDEQFF.

J is TRBJ1-2 and V is TRBV4-2; no clear D. The CDR3 length is 13 residues. With 0 bases removed from V and 3 bases from J, the gap between germline ends came to 5 bases. The germline V gene has CDR1 LGHNA and CDR2 YNFKEQ. The CDR3 loop reads CASSQEAHYGYTF. The CDR3 DNA reads as TGTGCCAGCAGCCAAGAGGCCCACTATGGCTACACCTTC.

The chain carries TRBV28 and TRBJ1-5; 7 nucleotides match TRBD1. V dropped 11 bases and J dropped 2; count of bases not matched to a gene: 12. The CDR3 extends over 15 amino acids. CDR1 and CDR2 from the germline V gene are MDHEN and SYDVKM. The CDR3 coding sequence is TGTGCCCGCGAGGGGGCCGGGGGGGGCAATCAGCCCCAGCATTTT. It encodes CAREGAGGGNQPQHF.

V and J are TRBV29-1 and TRBJ2-1; D tentatively fits TRBD1 or TRBD2 (6 bases each). This CDR3 has 14 amino acids. Trimming pared 4 bases from V and 5 bases from J, leaving 15 bases between. CDR1 is SQVTM and CDR2 is ANQGSEA in the germline V gene. CDR3 amino acids: CSVGLTGADNEQFF. The CDR3 coding sequence is TGCAGCGTTGGTTTGACGGGGGCCGACAATGAGCAGTTCTTC.

This chain links TRBV5-6 with TRBJ2-5; 7 nucleotides agree with TRBD2. From germline, CDR1 is SGHDT and CDR2 YYEEEE. Trimming at V came to 1 base and at J to 5 bases, leaving 2 bases not matched to a gene. The CDR3 is 13 amino acids. CDR3 sequence (DNA): TGTGCCAGCAGCTTGTGGGGAGGGGAGACCCAGTACTTC. Its translation is CASSLWGGETQYF.

The chain links TRBV5-6 to TRBJ2-3; 11 bases map to TRBD1. Germline V gives CDR1 SGHDT, CDR2 YYEEEE. The V segment lost 4 bases and the J segment 5 bases; nucleotides outside the gene matches: 6. The CDR3 length is 15 residues. CDR3 protein: CASSPQGQGVDTQYF. CDR3 DNA: TGTGCCAGCAGCCCTCAGGGACAGGGGGTAGATACGCAGTATTTT. The full variable domain, rest sourced from reference TRBV5-6 and TRBJ2-3, is DAGVTQSPTHLIKTRGQQVTLRCSPKSGHDTVSWYQQALGQGPQFIFQYYEEEERQRGNFPDRFSGHQFPNYSSELNVNALLLGDSALYLCASSPQGQGVDTQYFGPGTRLTVL.

V gene TRBV11-2 combines with J gene TRBJ1-5, with D unclear. Between the trimmed V and J ends, which lost 1 base and 4 bases, there was a span of 5 bases. This CDR3 spans 13 amino acids. The germline CDR1 and CDR2 sequences are SGHAT and FQNNGV. The CDR3 bases are TGTGCCAGCAGCTTAGCAGCAAATCAGCCCCAGCATTTT. This encodes CASSLAANQPQHF.

V usage is TRBV4-2 and J usage is TRBJ2-2, with D perhaps TRBD1 (5 bases). The germline gives CDR1 LGHNA, CDR2 YNFKEQ. This CDR3 spans 14 amino acids. V was clipped by 4 bases and J by 1 base, with 7 bases between them. In DNA form, the CDR3 reads TGTGCCAGCAGCCTAACAGGGAACACCGGGGAGCTGTTTTTT. Translating gives CASSLTGNTGELFF.

J is TRBJ1-1 and V is TRBV9; D is uncertain. The CDR3 consists of 13 residues. The germline V gene has CDR1 SGDLS and CDR2 YYNGEE. V was pared by 0 bases and J by 4 bases, with 7 bases between. CDR3 DNA sequence: TGTGCCAGCAGCGTAGTGACGGCCACTGAAGCTTTCTTT. It is translated as CASSVVTATEAFF.

This clone showed up just once. The chain combines TRBV6-1 with TRBJ2-1, with D maybe TRBD2 (6 bases). The CDR3 consists of 15 residues. V was shortened by 6 bases and J by 4 bases, with 16 bases between the two germline ends. CDR1 is MNHNS and CDR2 is SASEGT in the germline V gene. CDR3 in DNA: TGTGCCAGCAGCACCTGGAGGGTGAAATACAATGAGCAGTTCTTC. The encoded protein is CASSTWRVKYNEQFF.

V is TRBV10-3 and J is TRBJ1-4; 7 positions match TRBD1. Germline assignment: CDR1 ENHRY and CDR2 SYGVKD. The junction had 6 bases not matched to a gene; V was cut back by 2 bases and J by 12 bases. This CDR3 comprises 13 residues. The CDR3 loop is CAISEPTGLELFF. Written as DNA, the CDR3 is TGTGCCATCAGTGAGCCGACAGGGTTGGAACTGTTTTTT.

The chain recombines TRBV2 with TRBJ2-7; D may match TRBD1 or TRBD2 (6 bases each). The V end was cut by 7 bases, the J end by 6 bases, with 16 bases between. This CDR3 comprises 13 residues. The germline gives CDR1 SNHLY, CDR2 FYNNEI. CDR3 region: CASTGGPGIEQYF. The CDR3 region has the DNA TGTGCCAGCACCGGGGGCCCCGGGATCGAGCAGTACTTC. Complete variable domain (other parts from reference TRBV2 and TRBJ2-7): EPEVTQTPSHQVTQMGQEVILRCVPISNHLYFYWYRQILGQKVEFLVSFYNNEISEKSEIFDDQFSVERPDGSNFTLKIRSTKLEDSAMYFCASTGGPGIEQYFGPGTRLTVT.